This T cell receptor (beta chain) was captured by sequencing in a study of CD8 T cells in ankylosing spondylitis. This clonotype showed up many times. The CDR3 consists of 13 residues. Trimming left V 4 bases short and J 6 bases short, with 12 bases between. Germline-derived CDR1 and CDR2 are SGHRS and YFSETQ. MiXCR was run by TCRdb on the 5' RACE reads, yielding one entry per CDR3 protein. This sample yields about 130,000 distinct CDR3 sequences, of which more than 5.5% are seen a single time; roughly an eighth belongs to the top ten. This sequence originates from a female donor with ankylosing spondylitis or in good health (not recorded which). The sequenced sample consisted of blood, either unsorted or a sorted T cell fraction (not recorded which). This chain joins TRBV5-1 and TRBJ2-3, with a weak D call TRBD2 (6 bases). The CDR3 nucleotides read TGCGCCAGCAGCGGAGGGGTTCCGGATACGCAGTATTTT. Translation gives CASSGGVPDTQYF.